A selection of T cell receptor beta chains follows, all from one sample in a study of T cell changes during pregnancy in multiple sclerosis. Produced via immunoSEQ multiplex PCR; TCRdb's table is partial and in-frame only. The profile shows 85,000 to 90,000 clones, around 94% of them singletons. This material consisted of peripheral blood, taken after pregnancy. These receptor sequences come from a female donor in good health, enrolled as a control in a pregnancy study. Each CDR3 is given with its conserved first and last residue. Fields, in order: clone size, J gene, CDR3 length, V gene, D gene, CDR3 protein, CDR3 DNA. A D gene is named only where the DNA matches it firmly. Expanded clones are given a class, and other clones once, few, many or no size at all.

abundance: -
j_gene: TRBJ2-7
len: 15
v_gene: TRBV2
d_gene: TRBD2
CDR3aa: CASSEARVAGSEQYF
CDR3nt: TGTGCCAGCAGTGAAGCGCGGGTAGCGGGAAGCGAGCAGTACTTC

abundance: -
j_gene: TRBJ1-1
len: 15
v_gene: TRBV5-4
d_gene: -
CDR3aa: CASSFSGGLNTEAFF
CDR3nt: TGTGCCAGCAGCTTTTCGGGGGGCCTGAACACTGAAGCTTTCTTT

abundance: -
j_gene: TRBJ2-1
len: 15
v_gene: TRBV25-1
d_gene: -
CDR3aa: CASSELRQGGNEQFF
CDR3nt: TGTGCCAGCAGTGAATTGCGGCAGGGAGGCAATGAGCAGTTCTTC

abundance: -
j_gene: TRBJ2-3
len: 19
v_gene: TRBV18
d_gene: -
CDR3aa: CASSRVSGTDSRRTDTQYF
CDR3nt: TGTGCCAGCTCACGCGTATCCGGGACTGACTCAAGACGCACAGATACGCAGTATTTT

abundance: -
j_gene: TRBJ2-7
len: 13
v_gene: TRBV4-1
d_gene: -
CDR3aa: CASSGQGYTEQYF
CDR3nt: TGCGCCAGCAGCGGGCAGGGGTATACGGAGCAGTACTTC

abundance: -
j_gene: TRBJ2-5
len: 15
v_gene: TRBV27
d_gene: TRBD1
CDR3aa: CASSRTPTGAETQYF
CDR3nt: TGTGCCAGCAGCCGAACCCCGACAGGGGCAGAGACCCAGTACTTC

abundance: -
j_gene: TRBJ1-4
len: 16
v_gene: TRBV7-2
d_gene: TRBD1
CDR3aa: CASSPRTGATNEKLFF
CDR3nt: TGTGCCAGCAGCCCTCGGACAGGGGCAACTAATGAAAAACTGTTTTTT

abundance: once
j_gene: TRBJ1-1
len: 14
v_gene: TRBV27
d_gene: TRBD1
CDR3aa: CASSPGLDRDEAFF
CDR3nt: TGTGCCAGCAGCCCCGGACTTGACAGGGATGAAGCTTTCTTT

abundance: -
j_gene: TRBJ2-3
len: 13
v_gene: TRBV5-1
d_gene: TRBD2
CDR3aa: CASSLAGGDTQYF
CDR3nt: TGCGCCAGCAGCCTGGCGGGGGGAGATACGCAGTATTTT

abundance: -
j_gene: TRBJ2-5
len: 16
v_gene: TRBV7-8
d_gene: -
CDR3aa: CASSLGVAEPQETQYF
CDR3nt: TGTGCCAGCAGCTTAGGAGTAGCGGAACCTCAAGAGACCCAGTACTTC

abundance: -
j_gene: TRBJ2-7
len: 15
v_gene: TRBV4-1
d_gene: TRBD2
CDR3aa: CASSQELAGAYEQYF
CDR3nt: TGCGCCAGCAGCCAAGAGCTAGCGGGGGCCTACGAGCAGTACTTC

abundance: -
j_gene: TRBJ2-1
len: 17
v_gene: TRBV27
d_gene: -
CDR3aa: CASSLPLERGIGNEQFF
CDR3nt: TGTGCCAGCAGTCTCCCGCTGGAAAGGGGGATAGGGAATGAGCAGTTCTTC

abundance: -
j_gene: TRBJ2-7
len: 15
v_gene: TRBV4-1
d_gene: -
CDR3aa: CASRPMEGAHYEQYF
CDR3nt: TGCGCCAGCCGCCCGATGGAGGGGGCTCACTACGAGCAGTACTTC

abundance: -
j_gene: TRBJ1-2
len: 14
v_gene: TRBV7-9
d_gene: -
CDR3aa: CASSLQGTNYGYTF
CDR3nt: TGTGCCAGCAGCTTGCAGGGGACTAACTATGGCTACACCTTC

abundance: -
j_gene: TRBJ2-7
len: 14
v_gene: TRBV28
d_gene: TRBD1
CDR3aa: CASSLRDRTYEQYF
CDR3nt: TGTGCCAGCAGTTTACGGGACAGGACCTACGAGCAGTACTTC

abundance: -
j_gene: TRBJ2-3
len: 12
v_gene: TRBV19
d_gene: TRBD2
CDR3aa: CASGLAADTQYF
CDR3nt: TGTGCCAGCGGACTAGCAGCAGATACGCAGTATTTT

abundance: -
j_gene: TRBJ2-7
len: 17
v_gene: TRBV4-1
d_gene: TRBD2
CDR3aa: CASSQSFSGGPSYEQYF
CDR3nt: TGCGCCAGCAGCCAATCCTTTTCGGGGGGTCCGTCCTACGAGCAGTACTTC

abundance: -
j_gene: TRBJ2-2
len: 13
v_gene: TRBV6-6
d_gene: -
CDR3aa: CATTLGNTGELFF
CDR3nt: TGTGCCACCACACTAGGAAACACCGGGGAGCTGTTTTTT

abundance: -
j_gene: TRBJ1-2
len: 13
v_gene: TRBV2
d_gene: TRBD1
CDR3aa: CASSQGGNYGYTF
CDR3nt: TGTGCCAGCAGTCAGGGGGGAAACTATGGCTACACCTTC

abundance: -
j_gene: TRBJ2-7
len: 13
v_gene: TRBV2
d_gene: -
CDR3aa: CASRTGEGYEQYF
CDR3nt: TGTGCCAGCAGGACAGGGGAGGGGTACGAGCAGTACTTC

abundance: -
j_gene: TRBJ2-2
len: 14
v_gene: TRBV5-1
d_gene: -
CDR3aa: CASSVPPQNGELFF
CDR3nt: TGCGCCAGCAGCGTCCCGCCTCAGAACGGGGAGCTGTTTTTT

abundance: once
j_gene: TRBJ2-1
len: 15
v_gene: TRBV7-2
d_gene: -
CDR3aa: CASSTLPRDSTKAFF
CDR3nt: TGTGCCAGCAGCACCCTTCCCCGGGACTCCACCAAGGCGTTCTTC

abundance: -
j_gene: TRBJ1-3
len: 17
v_gene: TRBV2
d_gene: TRBD1
CDR3aa: CASSEWDRGPGGNTIYF
CDR3nt: TGTGCCAGCAGTGAATGGGACAGGGGCCCAGGTGGAAACACCATATATTTT

abundance: -
j_gene: TRBJ2-1
len: 15
v_gene: TRBV19
d_gene: -
CDR3aa: CASSVPGHVLNEQFF
CDR3nt: TGTGCCAGTAGTGTACCGGGACACGTACTCAATGAGCAGTTCTTC

abundance: -
j_gene: TRBJ1-1
len: 14
v_gene: TRBV29-1
d_gene: -
CDR3aa: CSVGKALSYTEAFF
CDR3nt: TGCAGCGTTGGTAAAGCGTTAAGTTACACTGAAGCTTTCTTT

abundance: -
j_gene: TRBJ1-2
len: 14
v_gene: TRBV6-6
d_gene: -
CDR3aa: CASSPGRGFYGYTF
CDR3nt: TGTGCCAGCAGCCCAGGCCGGGGGTTCTATGGCTACACCTTC

abundance: -
j_gene: TRBJ2-3
len: 14
v_gene: TRBV7-2
d_gene: TRBD1
CDR3aa: CASSFDRGRDTQYF
CDR3nt: TGTGCCAGCAGCTTCGACAGGGGCCGAGATACGCAGTATTTT

abundance: -
j_gene: TRBJ1-5
len: 13
v_gene: TRBV28
d_gene: TRBD1
CDR3aa: CATWDREVQPQHF
CDR3nt: TGTGCCACTTGGGACAGGGAGGTTCAGCCCCAGCATTTT

abundance: -
j_gene: TRBJ2-1
len: 15
v_gene: TRBV27
d_gene: TRBD2
CDR3aa: CASSLLAGARNEQFF
CDR3nt: TGTGCCAGCAGTTTACTAGCGGGAGCTAGAAATGAGCAGTTCTTC

abundance: -
j_gene: TRBJ1-1
len: 13
v_gene: TRBV11-2
d_gene: -
CDR3aa: CASSLDTGLVAFF
CDR3nt: TGTGCCAGCAGCTTAGACACAGGGTTGGTTGCTTTCTTT

abundance: -
j_gene: TRBJ2-1
len: 15
v_gene: TRBV5-1
d_gene: TRBD2
CDR3aa: CASEPIAGGRNEQFF
CDR3nt: TGCGCCAGCGAACCCATAGCGGGAGGGCGCAATGAGCAGTTCTTC

abundance: once
j_gene: TRBJ2-3
len: 16
v_gene: TRBV11-2
d_gene: TRBD2
CDR3aa: CASSSPLGRAPYTQYF
CDR3nt: TGTGCCAGCAGCTCCCCTTTAGGGAGGGCCCCATATACGCAGTATTTT

abundance: -
j_gene: TRBJ2-1
len: 16
v_gene: TRBV6-1
d_gene: -
CDR3aa: CASSEAGRLGYNEQFF
CDR3nt: TGTGCCAGCAGTGAAGCTGGGAGACTGGGGTACAATGAGCAGTTCTTC

abundance: -
j_gene: TRBJ2-5
len: 14
v_gene: TRBV6-6
d_gene: TRBD2
CDR3aa: CASSYTREGETQYF
CDR3nt: TGTGCCAGCAGTTACACCAGGGAGGGTGAGACCCAGTACTTC

abundance: once
j_gene: TRBJ2-7
len: 15
v_gene: TRBV19
d_gene: TRBD1
CDR3aa: CASGDRDRGSYEQYF
CDR3nt: TGTGCCAGTGGCGACCGGGACAGGGGGTCCTACGAGCAGTACTTC

abundance: -
j_gene: TRBJ1-2
len: 14
v_gene: TRBV6-6
d_gene: -
CDR3aa: CASSYPRQSHGYTF
CDR3nt: TGTGCCAGCAGTTACCCAAGACAGTCCCATGGCTACACCTTC

abundance: -
j_gene: TRBJ2-5
len: 15
v_gene: TRBV4-1
d_gene: -
CDR3aa: CASSPQGTRWETQYF
CDR3nt: TGCGCCAGCAGCCCCCAAGGGACTCGATGGGAGACCCAGTACTTC

abundance: -
j_gene: TRBJ1-1
len: 11
v_gene: TRBV7-9
d_gene: -
CDR3aa: CASSFTTEAFF
CDR3nt: TGTGCCAGCAGCTTTACAACTGAAGCTTTCTTT

abundance: -
j_gene: TRBJ1-1
len: 15
v_gene: TRBV5-4
d_gene: -
CDR3aa: CASSLRGGANTEAFF
CDR3nt: TGTGCCAGCAGCTTAAGGGGGGGGGCGAACACTGAAGCTTTCTTT

abundance: -
j_gene: TRBJ1-3
len: 17
v_gene: TRBV12-5
d_gene: -
CDR3aa: CASGLVSPLGTGDTIYF
CDR3nt: TGTGCTAGTGGTTTGGTATCCCCCCTCGGGACGGGAGACACCATATATTTT

abundance: once
j_gene: TRBJ2-5
len: 13
v_gene: TRBV27
d_gene: -
CDR3aa: CASSSTGQETQYF
CDR3nt: TGTGCCAGCAGTTCGACAGGACAAGAGACCCAGTACTTC

abundance: -
j_gene: TRBJ2-3
len: 14
v_gene: TRBV19
d_gene: TRBD1
CDR3aa: CASSIGQGPDTQYF
CDR3nt: TGTGCCAGTAGTATAGGACAGGGGCCAGATACGCAGTATTTT

abundance: -
j_gene: TRBJ1-2
len: 11
v_gene: TRBV5-1
d_gene: -
CDR3aa: CASSFDSSYTF
CDR3nt: TGCGCCAGCAGCTTCGACAGTAGCTACACCTTC

abundance: -
j_gene: TRBJ1-1
len: 15
v_gene: TRBV5-1
d_gene: TRBD1
CDR3aa: CASKLRTGDNTEAFF
CDR3nt: TGCGCCAGCAAGCTCCGGACAGGGGATAACACTGAAGCTTTCTTT

abundance: -
j_gene: TRBJ2-1
len: 15
v_gene: TRBV19
d_gene: TRBD2
CDR3aa: CASSILAGDYNEQFF
CDR3nt: TGTGCCAGTAGTATCCTAGCGGGAGACTACAATGAGCAGTTCTTC

abundance: once
j_gene: TRBJ1-1
len: 15
v_gene: TRBV11-1
d_gene: -
CDR3aa: CASSLRGSMNTEAFF
CDR3nt: TGTGCCAGCAGCTTAAGGGGATCCATGAACACTGAAGCTTTCTTT

abundance: -
j_gene: TRBJ2-7
len: 15
v_gene: TRBV5-1
d_gene: -
CDR3aa: CASSLGRGSSYEQYF
CDR3nt: TGCGCCAGCAGCTTGGGAAGGGGCTCCTCCTACGAGCAGTACTTC

abundance: -
j_gene: TRBJ1-1
len: 16
v_gene: TRBV6-1
d_gene: -
CDR3aa: CASSEGGYSGDTEAFF
CDR3nt: TGTGCCAGCAGTGAGGGGGGATACTCTGGGGACACTGAAGCTTTCTTT

abundance: -
j_gene: TRBJ1-4
len: 14
v_gene: TRBV10-3
d_gene: -
CDR3aa: CAAAPGVANEKLFF
CDR3nt: TGTGCCGCTGCCCCGGGAGTCGCTAATGAAAAACTGTTTTTT

abundance: -
j_gene: TRBJ1-5
len: 18
v_gene: TRBV6-4
d_gene: -
CDR3aa: CASSDDKGRRYSNQPQHF
CDR3nt: TGTGCCAGCAGTGACGATAAGGGGCGGAGATATAGCAATCAGCCCCAGCATTTT

abundance: -
j_gene: TRBJ2-2
len: 12
v_gene: TRBV7-9
d_gene: -
CDR3aa: CASSSNTGELFF
CDR3nt: TGTGCCAGCAGCTCTAACACCGGGGAGCTGTTTTTT

abundance: -
j_gene: TRBJ2-2
len: 16
v_gene: TRBV28
d_gene: TRBD2
CDR3aa: CASSLRLAGATGELFF
CDR3nt: TGTGCCAGCAGTTTGAGGTTAGCGGGAGCGACCGGGGAGCTGTTTTTT

abundance: -
j_gene: TRBJ1-1
len: 14
v_gene: TRBV18
d_gene: TRBD1
CDR3aa: CASSPGGADTEAFF
CDR3nt: TGTGCCAGCTCTCCAGGGGGCGCGGACACTGAAGCTTTCTTT

abundance: -
j_gene: TRBJ2-6
len: 15
v_gene: TRBV28
d_gene: -
CDR3aa: CASRWRARGANVLTF
CDR3nt: TGTGCCAGCCGTTGGCGGGCGCGGGGGGCCAACGTCCTGACTTTC

abundance: -
j_gene: TRBJ2-3
len: 15
v_gene: TRBV27
d_gene: TRBD1
CDR3aa: CASSETGTGPDTQYF
CDR3nt: TGTGCCAGCAGTGAAACCGGGACAGGGCCAGATACGCAGTATTTT

abundance: -
j_gene: TRBJ2-7
len: 14
v_gene: TRBV19
d_gene: TRBD2
CDR3aa: CATQIAGGSYEQYF
CDR3nt: TGTGCCACCCAAATAGCGGGAGGGAGCTACGAGCAGTACTTC

abundance: -
j_gene: TRBJ2-7
len: 14
v_gene: TRBV5-1
d_gene: TRBD2
CDR3aa: CASSLNAGGYEQYF
CDR3nt: TGCGCCAGCAGCTTGAACGCGGGAGGGTACGAGCAGTACTTC

abundance: -
j_gene: TRBJ2-1
len: 19
v_gene: TRBV5-1
d_gene: TRBD2
CDR3aa: CASSLSHPRGRDQNNEQFF
CDR3nt: TGCGCCAGCAGCTTGAGTCATCCCCGCGGGAGAGACCAGAACAATGAGCAGTTCTTC

abundance: -
j_gene: TRBJ2-7
len: 15
v_gene: TRBV28
d_gene: TRBD2
CDR3aa: CASRLTSGRTYEQYF
CDR3nt: TGTGCCAGCAGACTGACTAGCGGGAGAACCTACGAGCAGTACTTC